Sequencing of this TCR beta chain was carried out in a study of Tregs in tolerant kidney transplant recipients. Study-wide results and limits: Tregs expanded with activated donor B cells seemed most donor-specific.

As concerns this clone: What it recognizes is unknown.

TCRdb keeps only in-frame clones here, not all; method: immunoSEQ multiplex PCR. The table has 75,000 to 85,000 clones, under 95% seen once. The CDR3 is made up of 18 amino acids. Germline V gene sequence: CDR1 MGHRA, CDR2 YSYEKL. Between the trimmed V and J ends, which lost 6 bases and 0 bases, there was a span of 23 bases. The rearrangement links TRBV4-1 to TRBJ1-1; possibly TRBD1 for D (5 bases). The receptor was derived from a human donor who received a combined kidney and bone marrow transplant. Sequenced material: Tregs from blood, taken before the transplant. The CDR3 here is CASSYKTSRGLMNTEAFF. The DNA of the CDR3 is TGCGCCAGCAGTTACAAAACATCGAGGGGCCTAATGAACACTGAAGCTTTCTTT.